The 21 T cell receptor beta chains given below trace back to one sample, sequenced in a study of T cell clusters in autoimmune cytopenias. Multiplex touch-down PCR amplified TRB using TRB-A and TRB-B pools in one tube. From the multiplex PCR reads, TCRdb lists one entry per CDR3 protein and no DNA. This listing includes over 5,000 distinct CDR3 sequences. Approximately 40,000 genome equivalents of blood DNA were amplified for TRB. In addition, the sample was reused for a study of T cell repertoires in aging, cancer and after chemotherapy.

What was sequenced was peripheral blood. These receptors all stem from a human donor in good health.

By frequency, this clonotype registers medium-sized. V usage is TRBV18 and J usage is TRBJ2-5. This CDR3 is 14 amino acids long. The germline V gene has CDR1 KGHSH and CDR2 LQKENI. The CDR3: CASSLTADGETQYF.

The V call is TRBV6-5, the J call TRBJ2-1; the D gene TCRdb calls, TRBD2, cannot be checked with no DNA. The CDR3 has 15 residues. CDR1 and CDR2 from the germline V gene are MNHEY and SVGAGI. The CDR3 spells CASNLAGGRRNEQFF.

V is TRBV6-5 and J is TRBJ2-2; there is no DNA to check the TCRdb D call of TRBD2. The germline V gene has CDR1 MNHEY and CDR2 SVGAGI. The CDR3 extends over 14 amino acids. Here the CDR3 reads CASSLWTGTGELFF.

This clonotype is medium-sized by frequency. The chain links TRBV19 to TRBJ2-3; TCRdb's D call, TRBD2, is unchecked because there is no DNA. The CDR3 spans 14 residues. Germline loops: CDR1 LNHDA, CDR2 SQIVND (reference sequence). The CDR3 sequence: CASSTSVGTDTQYF.

The chain is built from TRBV27 and TRBJ1-6; the D call from TCRdb, TRBD1, cannot be confirmed without DNA. The CDR3 is made up of 14 amino acids. The germline CDR1 and CDR2 sequences are MNHEY and SMNVEV (reference sequence). The CDR3 loop is CASTPGQHNSPLHF.

The chain uses TRBV6-5 and TRBJ1-1; lacking DNA, the TRBD1 call made by TCRdb goes unchecked. Germline V gene sequence: CDR1 MNHEY, CDR2 SVGAGI. This CDR3 comprises 14 residues. This CDR3 is CASSPGRLNTEAFF.

This clonotype shows up as medium-sized by frequency. The chain is built from TRBV29-1 and TRBJ2-6; TCRdb's D call of TRBD1 is untestable without DNA. The length of the CDR3 is 14 residues. Germline assignment: CDR1 SQVTM and CDR2 ANQGSEA. The CDR3 region is CSVAQGYGANVLTF.

The gene calls are TRBV6-1 and TRBJ2-2; TCRdb reports TRBD2, a call that lacks DNA to check it against. This CDR3 has 17 residues. Germline CDR1 MNHNS, CDR2 SASEGT. This CDR3 reads CASSPTTGGWNTGELFF.

The V and J genes are TRBV6-1 and TRBJ2-2; TCRdb picks TRBD1, but there is no DNA to check that call. Per germline, CDR1 MNHNS and CDR2 SASEGT. This CDR3 spans 16 amino acids. The CDR3 sequence is CASSEAGGLVTGELFF.

CDR3 sequence: CASSFSTGGRYNEQFF. The chain carries TRBV12-3 or TRBV12-4 and TRBJ2-1; no DNA is available, so the TRBD1 call from TCRdb remains unchecked. The CDR3 spans 16 residues.

The chain is built from TRBV6-5 and TRBJ2-1. The CDR3 runs 15 residues. From germline, CDR1 is MNHEY and CDR2 SVGAGI. The CDR3 here is CASSYRGSSYNEQFF.

This clonotype ranks as medium-sized (0.01 to 0.1%) in terms of frequency. The rearrangement links TRBV6-2 or TRBV6-3 to TRBJ2-3; TCRdb reports TRBD1, a call that lacks DNA to check it against. Germline V lookup: CDR1 MNHEY, CDR2 SVGEGT. The CDR3 is 16 amino acids. The CDR3: CASSQLDRTSTDTQYF.

The chain employs TRBV12-3 or TRBV12-4 and TRBJ2-5; TCRdb outputs TRBD1, but without DNA this stays unchecked. This CDR3 region has 16 residues. CDR3 protein: CASSLAKGSLQETQYF.

Its frequency marks this clonotype as medium-sized (0.01 to 0.1%). This chain connects TRBV6-5 to TRBJ2-1; TCRdb names TRBD1, which stays unverified in the absence of DNA. CDR3 length: 14 residues. Germline V gives CDR1 MNHEY, CDR2 SVGAGI. CDR3: CATRGTGSYNEQFF.

By frequency, this clonotype is medium-sized (0.01 to 0.1%). This chain connects TRBV4-3 to TRBJ2-1; the TCRdb call, TRBD1, lacks DNA for checking. From germline, CDR1 is LGHNA and CDR2 YSLEER. This CDR3 region has 15 residues. CDR3 region: CASSQAPFTYNEQFF.

Judged by frequency, this clonotype is medium-sized (0.01 to 0.1%). The CDR3 here is CASSSGLAGGGDTQYF. V usage is TRBV12-3 or TRBV12-4 and J usage is TRBJ2-3; TCRdb indicates TRBD2, and absent DNA this call remains unverified. The CDR3 covers 16 residues.

The rearrangement joins TRBV24-1 to TRBJ2-6; the D gene TCRdb calls, TRBD1, cannot be checked with no DNA. Germline CDR1 reads KGHDR; CDR2 reads SFDVKD. The CDR3 covers 16 residues. CDR3 in amino acids: CATSDFTGSGANVLTF.

The chain recombines TRBV30 with TRBJ2-7. CDR1 and CDR2 (germline): GTSNPN, SVGIG (reference sequence). This CDR3 contains 13 residues. This CDR3 reads CAGDGYSSYEQYF.

This clonotype is called medium-sized (0.01 to 0.1%) based on its frequency. CDR3 residues: CASSMEGGGNIQYF. The chain joins TRBV19 to TRBJ2-4; TCRdb returns TRBD1, unconfirmable since there is no DNA. This CDR3 contains 14 residues. Germline values: CDR1 LNHDA, CDR2 SQIVND (reference sequence).

Frequency places this clonotype as medium-sized (0.01 to 0.1%). The chain links TRBV27 to TRBJ1-5. CDR3 length: 13 amino acids. Germline V gives CDR1 MNHEY, CDR2 SMNVEV (reference sequence). This CDR3 reads CASSFSSNQPQHF.

CDR3 protein: CASSYSAGRTQYF. The chain carries TRBV6-5 and TRBJ2-5; TCRdb's D call of TRBD1 is untestable without DNA. The V gene's germline CDR1 is MNHEY and CDR2 SVGAGI. The CDR3 has 13 amino acids.